This is a list of T cell receptor beta chains from one sample in a study of control samples from healthy donors and cancer patients. Some clones are missing from TCRdb's copy, which holds only in-frame ones; the method was immunoSEQ multiplex PCR. The table includes 130,000 or so clones, roughly 94% detected once. Sequenced material: PBMCs. Receptor source: a man aged 55 to 70 with colorectal cancer. CDR3s include the opening cysteine and the closing phenylalanine or tryptophan. The D gene is left open where the match is weak.

j_call: TRBJ2-7
cdr3_length: 14
v_call: TRBV7-2
d_call: TRBD2
cdr3_nt: TGTGCCAGCAGCTTCAGCGGGGGTCATTACGAGCAGTACTTC
cdr3_aa: CASSFSGGHYEQYF

j_call: TRBJ1-5
cdr3_length: 14
v_call: TRBV10-2
d_call: NA
cdr3_nt: TGCGCCACCACCGACGGGGGGGGCAGTCAGCCCCAGCATTTT
cdr3_aa: CATTDGGGSQPQHF

j_call: TRBJ1-1
cdr3_length: 16
v_call: TRBV15
d_call: NA
cdr3_nt: TGTGCCACCAGCAGAGATCCGCCAGGGGAGGGATCTGAAGCTTTCTTT
cdr3_aa: CATSRDPPGEGSEAFF

j_call: TRBJ1-4
cdr3_length: 15
v_call: TRBV7-2
d_call: NA
cdr3_nt: TGTGCCAGCAGCTTAAAACAAGCAGTCAATGAAAAACTGTTTTTT
cdr3_aa: CASSLKQAVNEKLFF

j_call: TRBJ1-2
cdr3_length: 13
v_call: TRBV5-4
d_call: TRBD1
cdr3_nt: TGTGCCAGCAGCTATGACAGGGCGGATGGCTACACCTTC
cdr3_aa: CASSYDRADGYTF

j_call: TRBJ1-4
cdr3_length: 14
v_call: TRBV19
d_call: NA
cdr3_nt: TGTGCCAGTAGTATAGTCGGCGTTATGGAAAAACTGTTTTTT
cdr3_aa: CASSIVGVMEKLFF

j_call: TRBJ1-1
cdr3_length: 13
v_call: TRBV18
d_call: NA
cdr3_nt: TGTGCCAGCTCACCACCCCGACTTTCTGAAGCTTTCTTT
cdr3_aa: CASSPPRLSEAFF

j_call: TRBJ2-5
cdr3_length: 17
v_call: TRBV7-9
d_call: NA
cdr3_nt: TGTGCCAGCAGCGCGGTCGGCGTGGCGATACCGAAAGAGACCCAGTACTTC
cdr3_aa: CASSAVGVAIPKETQYF

j_call: TRBJ1-5
cdr3_length: 15
v_call: TRBV7-2
d_call: NA
cdr3_nt: TGTGCCAGCAGCCCCCGTGGGGGGGTAAATCAGCCCCAGCATTTT
cdr3_aa: CASSPRGGVNQPQHF

j_call: TRBJ2-7
cdr3_length: 16
v_call: TRBV12-1
d_call: NA
cdr3_nt: TGTGCCAGCAGCTTTGAGCGGGACAGGAGCTCCTACGAGCAGTACTTC
cdr3_aa: CASSFERDRSSYEQYF

j_call: TRBJ1-1
cdr3_length: 14
v_call: TRBV30
d_call: TRBD1
cdr3_nt: TGTGCCTGGAGTCGACAGGGGGGGAACACTGAAGCTTTCTTT
cdr3_aa: CAWSRQGGNTEAFF

j_call: TRBJ1-4
cdr3_length: 13
v_call: TRBV20-1
d_call: NA
cdr3_nt: TGCAGTGCTAGTCCGGGGGTGGGAGAAAAACTGTTTTTT
cdr3_aa: CSASPGVGEKLFF

j_call: TRBJ1-2
cdr3_length: 14
v_call: TRBV10-3
d_call: TRBD1
cdr3_nt: TGTGCCATCAGGCATTCGACAGGGGAGGGGGGCTACACCTTC
cdr3_aa: CAIRHSTGEGGYTF

j_call: TRBJ1-4
cdr3_length: 16
v_call: TRBV5-1
d_call: NA
cdr3_nt: TGCGCCAGCAGCTTGAACCAGATTGCAACTAATGAAAAACTGTTTTTT
cdr3_aa: CASSLNQIATNEKLFF

j_call: TRBJ2-3
cdr3_length: 13
v_call: TRBV13
d_call: NA
cdr3_nt: TGTGCCAGCAGCTTCGGGTCCACAGATACGCAGTATTTT
cdr3_aa: CASSFGSTDTQYF

j_call: TRBJ2-4
cdr3_length: 14
v_call: TRBV6-6
d_call: NA
cdr3_nt: TGTGCCAGCACCTACGGGAGAGCCAAAAACATTCAGTACTTC
cdr3_aa: CASTYGRAKNIQYF